The 3 T cell receptor beta chains below were found in one sample sequenced in a study of CD8 T cells in ankylosing spondylitis. TCRdb itself ran the 5' RACE reads through MiXCR, one entry per CDR3 protein. The repertoire holds 150,000 to 200,000 distinct CDR3 sequences, with roughly 13% as singletons. Sample: blood, either unsorted or a sorted T cell fraction (not recorded which). Receptors originate from a female donor with ankylosing spondylitis or in good health (not recorded which).

The gene calls are TRBV5-1 and TRBJ2-3, with TRBD2 matching 12 bases. After removal of 3 bases from V and 6 bases from J, the junction contained 8 bases not matched to a gene. Germline loops: CDR1 SGHRS, CDR2 YFSETQ. The CDR3 is 16 residues long. The CDR3 reads CASSSPSGRAVDTQYF. The CDR3 bases are TGCGCCAGCAGCTCGCCTAGCGGGAGGGCCGTTGATACGCAGTATTTT.

This clonotype was seen a few times. The chain couples TRBV6-5 to TRBJ2-7; D gene ambiguous. V lost 1 base to trimming and J lost 3 bases, with 13 bases between them. Germline V gene lookup returns CDR1 MNHEY and CDR2 SVGAGI. The CDR3 contains 15 residues. CDR3 DNA sequence: TGTGCCAGCAGTTACTTTTGGGGAACCTACTACGAGCAGTACTTC. It yields the protein CASSYFWGTYYEQYF.

This clonotype turned up a few times. The chain couples TRBV28 to TRBJ2-6; possibly TRBD2 for D (5 bases). Germline V gene sequence: CDR1 MDHEN, CDR2 SYDVKM. CDR3 length: 17 amino acids. The V end was cut by 2 bases, the J end by 0 bases, with 11 bases between. CDR3 sequence: CASSLERSNSGANVLTF. The DNA for the CDR3 is TGTGCCAGCAGTTTAGAGCGGAGTAACTCTGGGGCCAACGTCCTGACTTTC.